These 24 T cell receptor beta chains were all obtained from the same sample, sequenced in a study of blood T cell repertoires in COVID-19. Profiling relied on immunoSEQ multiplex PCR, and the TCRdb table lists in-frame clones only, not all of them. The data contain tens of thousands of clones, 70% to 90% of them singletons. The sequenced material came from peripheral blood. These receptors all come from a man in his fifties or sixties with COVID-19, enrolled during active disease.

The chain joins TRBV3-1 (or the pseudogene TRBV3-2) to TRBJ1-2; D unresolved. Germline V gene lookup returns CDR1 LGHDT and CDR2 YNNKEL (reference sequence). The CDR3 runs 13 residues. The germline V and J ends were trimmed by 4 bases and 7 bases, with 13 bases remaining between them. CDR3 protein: CASSPFGGSGYTF. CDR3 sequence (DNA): TGTGCCAGCAGCCCATTTGGTGGCAGTGGCTACACCTTC.

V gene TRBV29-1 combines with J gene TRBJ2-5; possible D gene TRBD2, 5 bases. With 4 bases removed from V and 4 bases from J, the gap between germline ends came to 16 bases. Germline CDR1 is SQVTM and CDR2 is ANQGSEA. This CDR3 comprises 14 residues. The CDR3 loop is CSVGTRGLGETQYF. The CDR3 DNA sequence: TGCAGCGTTGGGACTCGGGGTCTGGGAGAGACCCAGTACTTC.

CDR3 sequence: CASSPRGGADTQYF. Written as DNA, the CDR3 is TGTGCCAGCAGCCCCCGGGGAGGCGCAGATACGCAGTATTTT. The chain joins TRBV9 to TRBJ2-3; D possibly corresponds to TRBD2 (6 bases). This CDR3 contains 14 residues. Germline CDR1 and CDR2: SGDLS and YYNGEE. V lost 4 bases and J 4 bases, leaving 13 bases between the germline ends.

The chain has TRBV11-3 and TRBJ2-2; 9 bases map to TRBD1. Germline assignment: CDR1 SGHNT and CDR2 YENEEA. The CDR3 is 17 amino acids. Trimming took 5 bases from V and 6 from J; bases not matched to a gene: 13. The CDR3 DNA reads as TGTGCCAGCAGCCCAGGACAGGGGCGCCCATTCTCCGGGGAGCTGTTTTTT. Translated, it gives CASSPGQGRPFSGELFF.

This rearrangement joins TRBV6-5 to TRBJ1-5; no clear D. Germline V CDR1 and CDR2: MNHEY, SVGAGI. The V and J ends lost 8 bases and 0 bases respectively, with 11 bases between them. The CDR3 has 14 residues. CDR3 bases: TGTGCCAGCTCGCGGTATTATAGCAATCAGCCCCAGCATTTT. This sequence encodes CASSRYYSNQPQHF.

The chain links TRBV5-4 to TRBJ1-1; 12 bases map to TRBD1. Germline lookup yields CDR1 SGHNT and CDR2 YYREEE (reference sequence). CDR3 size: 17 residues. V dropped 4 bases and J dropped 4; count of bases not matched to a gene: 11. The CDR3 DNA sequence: TGTGCCAGCAGCATCCGGGACAGGGGGCGAAAGGGCACTGAAGCTTTCTTT. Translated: CASSIRDRGRKGTEAFF.

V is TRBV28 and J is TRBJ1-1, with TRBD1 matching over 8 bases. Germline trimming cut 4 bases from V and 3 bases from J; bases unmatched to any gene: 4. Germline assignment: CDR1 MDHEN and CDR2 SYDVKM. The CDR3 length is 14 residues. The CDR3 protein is CASSSRGHDTEAFF. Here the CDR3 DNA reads TGTGCCAGCAGTTCCAGGGGGCACGACACTGAAGCTTTCTTT.

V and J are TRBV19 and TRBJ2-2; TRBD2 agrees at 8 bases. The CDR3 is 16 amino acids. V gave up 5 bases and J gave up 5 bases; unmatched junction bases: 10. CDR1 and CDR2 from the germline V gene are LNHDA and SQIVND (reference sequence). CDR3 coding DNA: TGTGCCAGTAGTGCACCCGGGGGGGCGCTTACCGGGGAGCTGTTTTTT. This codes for CASSAPGGALTGELFF.

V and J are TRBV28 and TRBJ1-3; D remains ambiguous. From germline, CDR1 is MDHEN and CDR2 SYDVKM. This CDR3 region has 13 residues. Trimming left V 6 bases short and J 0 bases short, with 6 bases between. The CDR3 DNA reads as TGTGCCAGCAGCTTTTACTCTGGAAACACCATATATTTT. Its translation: CASSFYSGNTIYF.

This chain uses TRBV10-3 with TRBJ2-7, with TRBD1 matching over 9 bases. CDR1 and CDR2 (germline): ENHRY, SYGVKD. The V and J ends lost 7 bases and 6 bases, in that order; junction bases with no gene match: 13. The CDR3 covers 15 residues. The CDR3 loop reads CAITDGGQGYTEQYF. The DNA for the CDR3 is TGTGCCATCACCGATGGGGGACAGGGCTACACCGAGCAGTACTTC.

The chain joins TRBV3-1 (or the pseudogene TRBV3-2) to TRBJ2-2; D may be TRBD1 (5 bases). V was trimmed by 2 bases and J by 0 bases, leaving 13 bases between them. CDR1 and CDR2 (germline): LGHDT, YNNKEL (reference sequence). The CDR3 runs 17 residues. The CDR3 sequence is CASSQSFGASNTGELFF. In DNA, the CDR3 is TGTGCCAGCAGCCAATCCTTTGGGGCATCGAACACCGGGGAGCTGTTTTTT.

As DNA, the CDR3 is TGTGCCAGCAGCTCCGGGACAGGGGTTACAGCTAACTATGGCTACACCTTC. It encodes CASSSGTGVTANYGYTF. The rearrangement links TRBV5-4 to TRBJ1-2, with TRBD1 matching 10 bases. Germline CDR1 and CDR2: SGHNT and YYREEE (reference sequence). There are 17 residues in the CDR3. V dropped 3 bases and J dropped 0; count of bases not matched to a gene: 8.

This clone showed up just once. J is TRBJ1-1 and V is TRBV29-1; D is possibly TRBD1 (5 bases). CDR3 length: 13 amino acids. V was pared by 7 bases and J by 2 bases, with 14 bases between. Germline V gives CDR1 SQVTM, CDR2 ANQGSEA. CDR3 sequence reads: CSGWRGANTEAFF. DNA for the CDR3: TGCAGCGGTTGGAGGGGCGCAAACACTGAAGCTTTCTTT. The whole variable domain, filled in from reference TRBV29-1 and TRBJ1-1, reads SAVISQKPSRDICQRGTSLTIQCQVDSQVTMMFWYRQQPGQSLTLIATANQGSEATYESGFVIDKFPISRPNLTFSTLTVSNMSPEDSSIYLCSGWRGANTEAFFGQGTRLTVV.

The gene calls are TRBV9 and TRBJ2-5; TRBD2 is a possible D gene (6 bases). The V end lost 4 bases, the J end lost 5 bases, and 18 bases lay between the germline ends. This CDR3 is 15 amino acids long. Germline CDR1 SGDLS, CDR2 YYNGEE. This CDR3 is CASSPSAQREETQYF. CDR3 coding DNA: TGTGCCAGCAGCCCTAGCGCCCAGAGGGAGGAGACCCAGTACTTC. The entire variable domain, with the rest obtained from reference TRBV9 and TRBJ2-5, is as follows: DSGVTQTPKHLITATGQRVTLRCSPRSGDLSVYWYQQSLDQGLQFLIQYYNGEERAKGNILERFSAQQFPDLHSELNLSSLELGDSALYFCASSPSAQREETQYFGPGTRLLVL.

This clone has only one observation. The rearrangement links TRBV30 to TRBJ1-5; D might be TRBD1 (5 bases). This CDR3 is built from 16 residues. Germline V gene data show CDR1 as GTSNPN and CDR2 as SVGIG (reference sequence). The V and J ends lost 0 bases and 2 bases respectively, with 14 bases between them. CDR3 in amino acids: CAWSVTLGEGNQPQHF. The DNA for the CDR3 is TGTGCCTGGAGTGTGACGTTAGGGGAAGGCAATCAGCCCCAGCATTTT.

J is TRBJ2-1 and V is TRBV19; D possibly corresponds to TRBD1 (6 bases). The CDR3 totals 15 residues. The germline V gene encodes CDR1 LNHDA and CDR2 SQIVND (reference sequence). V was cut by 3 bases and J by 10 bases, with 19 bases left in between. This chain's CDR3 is CASSMTFGQGHEQFF. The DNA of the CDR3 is TGTGCCAGTAGTATGACGTTTGGCCAGGGGCACGAGCAGTTCTTC. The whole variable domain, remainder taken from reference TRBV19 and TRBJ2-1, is DGGITQSPKYLFRKEGQNVTLSCEQNLNHDAMYWYRQDPGQGLRLIYYSQIVNDFQKGDIAEGYSVSREKKESFPLTVTSAQKNPTAFYLCASSMTFGQGHEQFFGPGTRLTVL.

The CDR3 DNA reads as TGTGCCATCGGGCGGGAGGGGAACAGCGAGCAGTACTTC. Translation: CAIGREGNSEQYF. V and J are TRBV10-3 and TRBJ2-7; TRBD2 matches at 9 bases. Germline-derived CDR1 and CDR2 are ENHRY and SYGVKD. The CDR3 covers 13 residues. The V and J ends lost 8 bases and 6 bases, in that order; junction bases with no gene match: 8.

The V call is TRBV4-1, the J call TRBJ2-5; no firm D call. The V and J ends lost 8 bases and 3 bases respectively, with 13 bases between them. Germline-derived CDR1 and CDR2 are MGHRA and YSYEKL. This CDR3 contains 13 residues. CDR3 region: CASGSRTKETQYF. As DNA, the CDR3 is TGCGCCAGCGGCTCACGAACCAAAGAGACCCAGTACTTC.

In nucleotides, the CDR3 is TGTGCCAGTAGTATGGGGGCGAGCACTGAAGCTTTCTTT. This encodes CASSMGASTEAFF. The V and J genes are TRBV19 and TRBJ1-1, with D possibly TRBD1 on 6 matching bases. The V and J ends lost 3 bases and 4 bases respectively, with 9 bases between them. Per the germline V gene, CDR1 is LNHDA and CDR2 is SQIVND (reference sequence). This CDR3 contains 13 residues.

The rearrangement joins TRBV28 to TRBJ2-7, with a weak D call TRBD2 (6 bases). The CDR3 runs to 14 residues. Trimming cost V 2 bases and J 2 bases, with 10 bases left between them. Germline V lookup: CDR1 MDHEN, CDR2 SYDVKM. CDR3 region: CASSLGGSPYEQYF. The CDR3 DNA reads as TGTGCCAGCAGTTTAGGAGGGTCCCCCTACGAGCAGTACTTC.

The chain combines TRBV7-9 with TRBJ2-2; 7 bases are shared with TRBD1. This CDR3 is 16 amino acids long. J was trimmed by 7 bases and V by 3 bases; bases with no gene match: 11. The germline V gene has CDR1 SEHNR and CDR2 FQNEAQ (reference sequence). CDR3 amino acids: CASSLNGQARGGELFF. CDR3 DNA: TGTGCCAGCAGCTTGAACGGACAGGCCCGGGGCGGGGAGCTGTTTTTT.

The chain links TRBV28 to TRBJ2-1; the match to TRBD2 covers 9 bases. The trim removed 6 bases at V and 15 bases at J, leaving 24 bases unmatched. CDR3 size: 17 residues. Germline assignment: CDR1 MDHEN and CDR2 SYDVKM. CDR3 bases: TGTGCCAGCAGACCGACTAGCGGCCGAACCTACCTTTACGGAGGGTTCTTC. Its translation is CASRPTSGRTYLYGGFF.

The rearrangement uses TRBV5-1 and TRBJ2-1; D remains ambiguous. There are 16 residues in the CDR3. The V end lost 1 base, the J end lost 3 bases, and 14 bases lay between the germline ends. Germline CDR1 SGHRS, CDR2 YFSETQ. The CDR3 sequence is CASSLTTEQFYNEQFF. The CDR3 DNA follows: TGCGCCAGCAGCTTGACGACGGAGCAGTTCTACAATGAGCAGTTCTTC.

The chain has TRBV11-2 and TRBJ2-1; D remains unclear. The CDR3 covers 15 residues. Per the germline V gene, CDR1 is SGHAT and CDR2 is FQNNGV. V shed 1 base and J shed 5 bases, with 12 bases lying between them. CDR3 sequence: CASSLVGWANNEQFF. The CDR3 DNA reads TGTGCCAGCAGCTTAGTGGGTTGGGCGAACAATGAGCAGTTCTTC.